This paragraph covers one T cell receptor beta chain sequence. Its antigen remains unidentified. Every donor was a healthy Caucasian. Template switching added a universal primer site; cDNA carried unique molecular identifiers. MiXCR, run by TCRdb on the 5' RACE reads, gives a single entry per CDR3 protein. The repertoire consists of roughly 1.6 million distinct CDR3 sequences, with under 35% occurring once and the leading ten covering more than 0.25%. This CDR3 comprises 16 residues. The V gene end was trimmed by 8 bases and the J gene end by 11 bases; junction bases not matched to a gene: 22. The source of the sample is a study of identical twins. Study-wide points: Excess low generation probability was seen in twin-shared out-of-frame alpha sequences.

Sample: cord blood. The rearrangement joins TRBV12-3 or TRBV12-4 to TRBJ2-5, with 8 bases lining up with TRBD2. This TCR came from a newborn girl in good health. The CDR3 spells CASENQRGPLYNEQYF. In DNA form, the CDR3 reads TGTGCCAGCGAGAACCAGCGGGGGCCACTCTACAATGAGCAGTACTTC.